The present entry profiles one T cell receptor (beta chain) with its context. From germline, CDR1 is LNHDA and CDR2 SQIVND (reference sequence). J lost 0 bases, V lost 3 bases, and 2 bases had no gene match. The CDR3 runs to 14 residues. Sampling of blood occurred at baseline, cycle 4 day 1, and cycle 7 day 1. Produced via immunoSEQ multiplex PCR; TCRdb's table is partial and in-frame only. The sample consists of 20,000 to 30,000 clones, about 86% of them appearing once. The data belong to a study of OX40 agonist ivuxolimab in advanced cancers. Study as a whole: Ivuxolimab was administered intravenously to patients at 0.01 to 10 mg/kg every 2 weeks.

The J gene is TRBJ2-7, the V gene TRBV19; the match to TRBD1 covers 7 bases. The TCR sequence derives from an adult with an advanced solid tumor such as melanoma, head and neck, liver or kidney cancer. Sequencing used CD4+ or CD8+ T cells sorted from blood, obtained in a trial of the OX40 agonist ivuxolimab. In DNA, the CDR3 is TGTGCCAGTAGTATCCGGGACAGCTCCTACGAGCAGTACTTC. Protein: CASSIRDSSYEQYF.